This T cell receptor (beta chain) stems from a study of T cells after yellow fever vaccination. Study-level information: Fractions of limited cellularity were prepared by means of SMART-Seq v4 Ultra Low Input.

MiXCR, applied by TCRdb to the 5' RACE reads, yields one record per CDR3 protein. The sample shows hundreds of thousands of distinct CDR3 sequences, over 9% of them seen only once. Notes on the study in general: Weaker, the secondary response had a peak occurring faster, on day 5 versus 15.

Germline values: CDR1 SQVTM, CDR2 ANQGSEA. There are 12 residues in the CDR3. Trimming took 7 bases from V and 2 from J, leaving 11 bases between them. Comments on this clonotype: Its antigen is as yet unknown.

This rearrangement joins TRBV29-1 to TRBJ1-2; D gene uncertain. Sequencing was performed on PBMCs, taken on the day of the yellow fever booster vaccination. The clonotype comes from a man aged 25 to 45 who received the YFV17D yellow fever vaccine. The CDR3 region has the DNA TGCAGCGCCGCCGGCGGAAACTATGGCTACACCTTC. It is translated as CSAAGGNYGYTF.